The rows below give T cell receptor beta chains drawn from one sample of a study of blood T cells in healthy people across ages. TCRdb redid the calling of the 5' RACE reads with MiXCR, one entry per CDR3 protein. Of 850,000 or so distinct CDR3 sequences listed, more than 25% are singletons. The sequencing sample was made of blood. The receptors originated from a woman older than 75 in good health. Each CDR3 is given with its conserved first and last residue. Fields, in order: D gene, V gene, clone size, J gene, CDR3 DNA, CDR3 protein. D genes are given only for firm matches. The size of a clone is reported for some rows only, either as once, few or many, or as a class for expanded clones.

D: NA; V: TRBV12-3/TRBV12-4; size: many; J: TRBJ2-6; DNA: TGTGCCAGCGGTCTTTCAAGCTCTGGGGCCAACGTCCTGACTTTC; CDR3: CASGLSSSGANVLTF
D: TRBD2; V: TRBV20-1; size: NA; J: TRBJ2-7; DNA: TGCAGTGCTAGAGATTGGCTAGCGGACTCCTACGAGCAGTACTTC; CDR3: CSARDWLADSYEQYF
D: TRBD2; V: TRBV6-6; size: many; J: TRBJ2-5; DNA: TGTGCCAGCAGTTACCCTAGCGGGGGAAAAGAGACCCAGTACTTC; CDR3: CASSYPSGGKETQYF
D: TRBD2; V: TRBV27; size: many; J: TRBJ2-1; DNA: TGTGCCAGCTGCCTAGCGGGGGGGCCCCCCAATGAGCAGTTCTTC; CDR3: CASCLAGGPPNEQFF
D: NA; V: TRBV2; size: NA; J: TRBJ2-2; DNA: TGTGCCAGCAACGGGGCCGGGGGGCTGTTTTTT; CDR3: CASNGAGGLFF
D: TRBD2; V: TRBV6-2/TRBV6-3; size: many; J: TRBJ2-1; DNA: TGTGCCAGCAGTTACTCTAGCGGGGTAGGGAATGAGCAGTTCTTC; CDR3: CASSYSSGVGNEQFF
D: TRBD2; V: TRBV20-1; size: NA; J: TRBJ2-7; DNA: TGCAGTGCTAGACCTAGCGGCTCCTACGAGCAGTACTTC; CDR3: CSARPSGSYEQYF
D: NA; V: TRBV30; size: NA; J: TRBJ1-2; DNA: TGTGCCTGGAATCCAGGAAACTATGGCTACACCTTC; CDR3: CAWNPGNYGYTF
D: NA; V: TRBV19; size: NA; J: TRBJ1-5; DNA: TGTGCCAGTAGCCGGGGCCGCGTTAATCAGCCCCAGCATTTT; CDR3: CASSRGRVNQPQHF
D: NA; V: TRBV20-1; size: few; J: TRBJ1-6; DNA: TGCAGTGCTAGAGCTACTCAGGGGTATAATTCACCCCTCCACTTT; CDR3: CSARATQGYNSPLHF
D: TRBD1; V: TRBV10-3; size: NA; J: TRBJ2-3; DNA: TGCGCCGCCGGACAGGACAGGGCCACAGATACGCAGTATTTT; CDR3: CAAGQDRATDTQYF
D: NA; V: TRBV4-1; size: many; J: TRBJ2-3; DNA: TGCGCCAGCAGCCAAGACCTCCGAACAGATACGCAGTATTTT; CDR3: CASSQDLRTDTQYF
D: NA; V: TRBV11-2; size: many; J: TRBJ2-1; DNA: TGTGCCAGCAGCTTAGGCCGCCTCGGCAATGAGCAGTTCTTC; CDR3: CASSLGRLGNEQFF
D: NA; V: TRBV5-1; size: many; J: TRBJ2-4; DNA: TGCGCCAGCAGGGTGGACGGGGGGCCAGCTCTAGCCAAAAACATTCAGTACTTC; CDR3: CASRVDGGPALAKNIQYF
D: NA; V: TRBV7-2; size: many; J: TRBJ2-1; DNA: TGTGCCAGCAGCTACCCCTCCAGAAATGAGCAGTTCTTC; CDR3: CASSYPSRNEQFF
D: TRBD1; V: TRBV30; size: NA; J: TRBJ1-2; DNA: TGTGCCTCCCCGGGACAGGCCTATGGCTACACCTTC; CDR3: CASPGQAYGYTF
D: TRBD2; V: TRBV29-1; size: many; J: TRBJ2-1; DNA: TGCAGCGGGGATAGCGGGGGGGCGAATGAGCAGTTCTTC; CDR3: CSGDSGGANEQFF
D: NA; V: TRBV7-9; size: NA; J: TRBJ2-2; DNA: TGTGCCAGCGAGGGGCAGGGAGGCACCGGGGAGCTGTTTTTT; CDR3: CASEGQGGTGELFF
D: NA; V: TRBV25-1; size: few; J: TRBJ1-5; DNA: TGTGCCAGCAGTGAAACGGGGCGCAATCAGCCCCAGCATTTT; CDR3: CASSETGRNQPQHF
D: TRBD2; V: TRBV7-2; size: many; J: TRBJ2-5; DNA: TGTGCCAGCAGCTTAGCCTCTAGCGGGGGGGCGGGGGAAGAGACCCAGTACTTC; CDR3: CASSLASSGGAGEETQYF
D: TRBD2; V: TRBV2; size: many; J: TRBJ2-3; DNA: TGTGCCAGCAGTACTGGATTCGGGCTAGCGGGGGGCCTAACGCTCACAGATACGCAGTATTTT; CDR3: CASSTGFGLAGGLTLTDTQYF
D: TRBD2; V: TRBV7-2; size: NA; J: TRBJ2-3; DNA: TGTGCCAGCAGCTTAGCGGGACTAGCGGGGGGTGCAGATACGCAGTATTTT; CDR3: CASSLAGLAGGADTQYF
D: TRBD2; V: TRBV7-9; size: many; J: TRBJ2-5; DNA: TGTGCCAGCAGCTTAAGACTAGCGGGAGAAGAGACCCAGTACTTC; CDR3: CASSLRLAGEETQYF
D: NA; V: TRBV29-1; size: many; J: TRBJ1-2; DNA: TGCAGCGTACCCCGACAGGCTAACTATGGCTACACCTTC; CDR3: CSVPRQANYGYTF
D: NA; V: TRBV5-6; size: few; J: TRBJ1-1; DNA: TGTGCCAGCAGCTTGTGGAACACTGAAGCTTTCTTT; CDR3: CASSLWNTEAFF
D: NA; V: TRBV7-2; size: few; J: TRBJ2-1; DNA: TGTGCCAGCATCACCCGAAGGGGGTCCTACAATGAGCAGTTCTTC; CDR3: CASITRRGSYNEQFF
D: TRBD2; V: TRBV7-9; size: NA; J: TRBJ2-7; DNA: TGTGCCAGCAGCTTAGGGAAAACTAGCGGATCCTACGAGCAGTACTTC; CDR3: CASSLGKTSGSYEQYF
D: NA; V: TRBV18; size: many; J: TRBJ2-5; DNA: TGTGCCAGCTCACCGGGCCTCGGGGAGACCCAGTACTTC; CDR3: CASSPGLGETQYF
D: NA; V: TRBV12-3/TRBV12-4; size: NA; J: TRBJ1-5; DNA: TGTGCCAGCAGTGGCAGGGATCAGCCCCAGCATTTT; CDR3: CASSGRDQPQHF
D: NA; V: TRBV5-1; size: NA; J: TRBJ1-4; DNA: TGCGCCAGCAGCCGGGGCGCTCCATGGGGTGAAAAACGGTTTTTT; CDR3: CASSRGAPWGEKRFF
D: NA; V: TRBV10-3; size: many; J: TRBJ1-5; DNA: TGTGCCATCAGTAACGACGGTTATAGCAATCAGCCCCAGCATTTT; CDR3: CAISNDGYSNQPQHF
D: TRBD1; V: TRBV7-2; size: many; J: TRBJ2-5; DNA: TGTGCCAGCTCCGTTGGGACAGGGATGCGGGAGACCCAGTACTTC; CDR3: CASSVGTGMRETQYF
D: NA; V: TRBV20-1; size: many; J: TRBJ1-2; DNA: TGCAGTGCTGCCATCAGGGTTGGCTACACCTTC; CDR3: CSAAIRVGYTF
D: NA; V: TRBV2; size: few; J: TRBJ1-2; DNA: TGTGCCAGCAGTGGAGACAATCGGGGTGGCTACACCTTC; CDR3: CASSGDNRGGYTF
D: NA; V: TRBV2; size: NA; J: TRBJ2-5; DNA: TGTGCCAGCAGTTCTTGGGGAGGGGGCGAGACCCAGTACTTC; CDR3: CASSSWGGGETQYF
D: TRBD1; V: TRBV6-2/TRBV6-3; size: few; J: TRBJ2-5; DNA: TGTGCCAGCAGTCCGTTGGGACAGGGGATGGGGGAGACCCAGTACTTC; CDR3: CASSPLGQGMGETQYF
D: TRBD1; V: TRBV7-9; size: few; J: TRBJ1-1; DNA: TGTGCCAGCAGCCACACAAACGGACAGGCTGACGGGGCTTTCTTT; CDR3: CASSHTNGQADGAFF
D: NA; V: TRBV5-1; size: many; J: TRBJ2-1; DNA: TGCGCCAGCAGCTTTGGTCGGGACTTCGTTCGGAATGAGCAGTTCTTC; CDR3: CASSFGRDFVRNEQFF
D: NA; V: TRBV19; size: few; J: TRBJ2-6; DNA: TGTGCCAGTAGTATCAAAGAGGACTCTGGGGCCAACGTCCTGACTTTC; CDR3: CASSIKEDSGANVLTF
D: TRBD2; V: TRBV20-1; size: many; J: TRBJ2-1; DNA: TGCAGTGCTAGGGTTAGCGGGAGGACCTACAATGAGCAGTTCTTC; CDR3: CSARVSGRTYNEQFF
D: NA; V: TRBV28; size: NA; J: TRBJ1-5; DNA: TGTGCCAGCAGCCCTTGGGGCCAGCCCCAGCATTTT; CDR3: CASSPWGQPQHF
D: NA; V: TRBV15; size: NA; J: TRBJ2-7; DNA: TGTGCCACCAGCAGAGACGGACAGAATTCCTACAATGAGCAGTACTTC; CDR3: CATSRDGQNSYNEQYF
D: NA; V: TRBV4-3; size: once; J: TRBJ2-2; DNA: TGCGCCAGCAGCCAAGAGAGCTTGGGTTCCAACACCGGGGAGCTGTTTTTT; CDR3: CASSQESLGSNTGELFF
D: TRBD2; V: TRBV20-1; size: NA; J: TRBJ2-1; DNA: TGCAGTACCGGGGGGGCGTCTGTATACAATGAGCAGTTCTTC; CDR3: CSTGGASVYNEQFF
D: NA; V: TRBV10-2; size: few; J: TRBJ2-4; DNA: TGCGCCAGCAGTTTCACGGACGGGGGAGAGCAGTACTTC; CDR3: CASSFTDGGEQYF
D: NA; V: TRBV15; size: NA; J: TRBJ2-1; DNA: TGTGCCACCGCCCAACCCACAAATGAGCAGTTCTTC; CDR3: CATAQPTNEQFF
D: NA; V: TRBV25-1; size: many; J: TRBJ2-5; DNA: TGTGCCAGCAGTGAACCCGGGCCCCTCCAAGAGACCCAGTACTTC; CDR3: CASSEPGPLQETQYF
D: TRBD1; V: TRBV7-9; size: few; J: TRBJ1-1; DNA: TGTGCCAGCAGCTTCTCTTCCAGGGGGGCTTTCTTT; CDR3: CASSFSSRGAFF
D: TRBD1; V: TRBV7-2; size: NA; J: TRBJ1-1; DNA: TGTGCCGGCAGCGCCGGGACAGGGCGGCGCACTGAAGCTTTCTTT; CDR3: CAGSAGTGRRTEAFF
D: TRBD1; V: TRBV29-1; size: NA; J: TRBJ2-5; DNA: TGCAGCGTAGGACAGGGGAAGACCCAGTACTTC; CDR3: CSVGQGKTQYF
D: TRBD2; V: TRBV11-3; size: many; J: TRBJ2-5; DNA: TGTGCCAGCAGCCCTCGTAGCGGGCAAGAGACCCAGTACTTC; CDR3: CASSPRSGQETQYF
D: TRBD2; V: TRBV20-1; size: many; J: TRBJ2-1; DNA: TGCAGTGCCCACTACGGTCTAGCGGGGGGGTCCGCCCATTACAATGAGCAGTTCTTC; CDR3: CSAHYGLAGGSAHYNEQFF
D: TRBD2; V: TRBV24-1; size: few; J: TRBJ2-3; DNA: TGTGCCACCAGTGATCCTAGCGGGGCGACTCCAAGCACAGATACGCAGTATTTT; CDR3: CATSDPSGATPSTDTQYF
D: NA; V: TRBV20-1; size: NA; J: TRBJ1-2; DNA: TGCAGTGCTAGTTGGCAGAATGGCTACACCTTC; CDR3: CSASWQNGYTF
D: NA; V: TRBV7-2; size: many; J: TRBJ2-7; DNA: TGTGCCAGCAGCTTAAGCGGAAGCTCCTACGAGCAGTACTTC; CDR3: CASSLSGSSYEQYF